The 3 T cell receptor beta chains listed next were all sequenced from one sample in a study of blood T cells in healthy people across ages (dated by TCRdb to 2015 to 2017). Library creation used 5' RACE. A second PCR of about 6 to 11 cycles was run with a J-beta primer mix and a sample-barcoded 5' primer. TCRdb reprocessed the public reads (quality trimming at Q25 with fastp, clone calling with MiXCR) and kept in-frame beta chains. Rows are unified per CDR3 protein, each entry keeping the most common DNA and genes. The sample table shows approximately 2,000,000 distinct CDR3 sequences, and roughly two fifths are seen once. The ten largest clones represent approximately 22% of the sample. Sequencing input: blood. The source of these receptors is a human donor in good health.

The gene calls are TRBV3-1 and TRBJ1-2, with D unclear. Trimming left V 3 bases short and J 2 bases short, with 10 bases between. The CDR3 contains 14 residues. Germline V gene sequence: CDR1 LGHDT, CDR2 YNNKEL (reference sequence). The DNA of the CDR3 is TGTGCCAGCAGCCAGCTTTCTAGGAACTATGGCTACACCTTC. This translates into CASSQLSRNYGYTF.

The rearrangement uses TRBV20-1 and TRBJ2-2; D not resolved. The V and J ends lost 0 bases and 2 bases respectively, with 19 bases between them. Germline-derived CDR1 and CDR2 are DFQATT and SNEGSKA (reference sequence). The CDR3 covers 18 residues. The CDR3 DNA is TGCAGTGCTAGAGAGACCTTTTGGAGCGAATTAAACACCGGGGAGCTGTTTTTT. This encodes CSARETFWSELNTGELFF.

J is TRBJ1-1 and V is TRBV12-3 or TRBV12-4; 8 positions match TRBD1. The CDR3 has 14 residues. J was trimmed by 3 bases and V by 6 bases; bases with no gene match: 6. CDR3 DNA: TGTGCCAGCAGATCTACAGGGGGACACACTGAAGCTTTCTTT. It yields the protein CASRSTGGHTEAFF.